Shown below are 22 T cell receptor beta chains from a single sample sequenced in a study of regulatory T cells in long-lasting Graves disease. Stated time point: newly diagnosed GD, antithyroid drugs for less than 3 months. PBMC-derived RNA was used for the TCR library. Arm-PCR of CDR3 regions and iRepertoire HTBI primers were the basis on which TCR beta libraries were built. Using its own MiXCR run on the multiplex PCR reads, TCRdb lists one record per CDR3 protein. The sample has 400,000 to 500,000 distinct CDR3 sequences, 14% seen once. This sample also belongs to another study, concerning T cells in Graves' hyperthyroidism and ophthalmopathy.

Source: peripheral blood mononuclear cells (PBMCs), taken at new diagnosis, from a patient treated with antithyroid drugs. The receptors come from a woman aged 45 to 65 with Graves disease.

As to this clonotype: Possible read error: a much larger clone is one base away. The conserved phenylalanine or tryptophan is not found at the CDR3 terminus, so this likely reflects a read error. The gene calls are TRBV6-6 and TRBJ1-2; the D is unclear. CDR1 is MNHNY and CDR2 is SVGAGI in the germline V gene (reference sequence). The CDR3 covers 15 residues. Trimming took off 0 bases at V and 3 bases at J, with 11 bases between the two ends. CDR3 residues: CASSYSLSGDYGYTL. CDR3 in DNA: TGTGCCAGCAGTTACTCGCTCTCCGGCGACTATGGCTACACCCTC.

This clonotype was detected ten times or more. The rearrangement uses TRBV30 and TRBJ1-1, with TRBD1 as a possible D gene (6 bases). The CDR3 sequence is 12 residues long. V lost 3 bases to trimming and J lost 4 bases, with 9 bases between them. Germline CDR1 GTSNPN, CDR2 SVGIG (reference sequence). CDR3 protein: CAWRGQSTEAFF. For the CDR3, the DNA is TGTGCCTGGAGGGGACAATCCACTGAAGCTTTCTTT.

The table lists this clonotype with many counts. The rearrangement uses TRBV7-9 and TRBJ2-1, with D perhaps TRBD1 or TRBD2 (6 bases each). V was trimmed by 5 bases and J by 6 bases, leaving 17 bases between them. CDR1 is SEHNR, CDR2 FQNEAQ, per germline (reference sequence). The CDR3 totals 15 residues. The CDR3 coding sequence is TGTGCCAGCAGCCCCCGGGGGCGGCTCATCAATGAGCAGTTCTTC. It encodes CASSPRGRLINEQFF.

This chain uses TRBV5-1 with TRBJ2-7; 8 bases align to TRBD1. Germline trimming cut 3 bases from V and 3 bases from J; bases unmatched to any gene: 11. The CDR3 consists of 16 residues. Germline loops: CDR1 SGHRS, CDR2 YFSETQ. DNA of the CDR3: TGCGCCAGCAGCTACCCGAACCGTACAGGGGGCTACGAGCAGTACTTC. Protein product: CASSYPNRTGGYEQYF.

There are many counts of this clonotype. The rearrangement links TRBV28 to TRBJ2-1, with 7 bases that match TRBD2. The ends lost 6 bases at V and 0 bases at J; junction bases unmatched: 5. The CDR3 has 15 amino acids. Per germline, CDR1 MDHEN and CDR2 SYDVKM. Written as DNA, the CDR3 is TGTGCCAGCAGGCTAGCGGTTAGCTCCTACAATGAGCAGTTCTTC. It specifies CASRLAVSSYNEQFF. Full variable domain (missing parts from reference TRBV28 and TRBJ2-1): DVKVTQSSRYLVKRTGEKVFLECVQDMDHENMFWYRQDPGLGLRLIYFSYDVKMKEKGDIPEGYSVSREKKERFSLILESASTNQTSMYLCASRLAVSSYNEQFFGPGTRLTVL.

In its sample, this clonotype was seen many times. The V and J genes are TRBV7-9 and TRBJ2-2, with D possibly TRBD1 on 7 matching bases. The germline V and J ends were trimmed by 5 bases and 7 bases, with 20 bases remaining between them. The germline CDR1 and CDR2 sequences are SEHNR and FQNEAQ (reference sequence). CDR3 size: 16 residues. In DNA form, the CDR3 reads TGTGCCAGCAGCGCCCCTATTAGGGGGCGGGACGGGGAGCTGTTTTTT. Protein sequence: CASSAPIRGRDGELFF. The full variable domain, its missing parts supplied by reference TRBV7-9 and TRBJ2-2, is DTGVSQNPRHKITKRGQNVTFRCDPISEHNRLYWYRQTLGQGPEFLTYFQNEAQLEKSRLLSDRFSAERPKGSFSTLEIQRTEQGDSAMYLCASSAPIRGRDGELFFGEGSRLTVL.

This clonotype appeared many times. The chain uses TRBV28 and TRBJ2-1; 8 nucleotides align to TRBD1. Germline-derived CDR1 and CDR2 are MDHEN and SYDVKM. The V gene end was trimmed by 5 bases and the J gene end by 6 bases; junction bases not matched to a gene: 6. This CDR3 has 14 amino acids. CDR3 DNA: TGTGCCAGCAGTCCACGGACAGGGAGCAATGAGCAGTTCTTC. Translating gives CASSPRTGSNEQFF.

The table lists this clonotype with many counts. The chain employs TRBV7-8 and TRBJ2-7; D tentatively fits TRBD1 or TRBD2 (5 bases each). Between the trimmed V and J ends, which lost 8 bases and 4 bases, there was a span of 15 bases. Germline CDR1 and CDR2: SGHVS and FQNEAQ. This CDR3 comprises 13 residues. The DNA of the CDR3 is TGTGCCAGCGGCCGGGACGGGAAATACGAGCAGTACTTC. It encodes CASGRDGKYEQYF.

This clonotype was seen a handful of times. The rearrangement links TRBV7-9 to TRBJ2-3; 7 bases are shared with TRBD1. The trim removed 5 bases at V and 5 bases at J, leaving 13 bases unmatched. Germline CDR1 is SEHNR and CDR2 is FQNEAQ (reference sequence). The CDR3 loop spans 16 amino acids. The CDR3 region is CASSRRGGLRGDTQYF. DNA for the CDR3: TGTGCCAGCAGCCGCCGAGGGGGCCTCCGAGGAGATACGCAGTATTTT.

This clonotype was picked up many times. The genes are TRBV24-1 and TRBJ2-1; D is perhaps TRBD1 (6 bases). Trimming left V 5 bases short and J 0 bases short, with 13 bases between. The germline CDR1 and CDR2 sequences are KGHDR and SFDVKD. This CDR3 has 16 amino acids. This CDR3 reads CATSGAGASSYNEQFF. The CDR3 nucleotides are TGTGCCACCAGTGGGGCAGGGGCCAGCTCCTACAATGAGCAGTTCTTC.

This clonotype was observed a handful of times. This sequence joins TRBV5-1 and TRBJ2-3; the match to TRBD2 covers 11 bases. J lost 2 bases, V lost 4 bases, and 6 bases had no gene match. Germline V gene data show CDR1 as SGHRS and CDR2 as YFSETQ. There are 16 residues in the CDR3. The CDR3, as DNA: TGCGCCAGCAGCAATATAGCGGGAGGGCTCACAGATACGCAGTATTTT. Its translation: CASSNIAGGLTDTQYF.

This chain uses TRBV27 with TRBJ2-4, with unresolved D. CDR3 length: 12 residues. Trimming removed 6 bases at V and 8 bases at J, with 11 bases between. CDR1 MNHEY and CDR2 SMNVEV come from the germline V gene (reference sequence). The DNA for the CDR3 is TGTGCCAGCAGCTCTGGTGGCGACATTCAGTACTTC. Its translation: CASSSGGDIQYF.

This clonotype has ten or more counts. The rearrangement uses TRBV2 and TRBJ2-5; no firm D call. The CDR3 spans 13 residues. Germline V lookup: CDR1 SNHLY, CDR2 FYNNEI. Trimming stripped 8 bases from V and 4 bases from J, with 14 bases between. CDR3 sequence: CASDILPIETQYF. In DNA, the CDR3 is TGTGCCAGCGATATTTTACCCATAGAGACCCAGTACTTC.

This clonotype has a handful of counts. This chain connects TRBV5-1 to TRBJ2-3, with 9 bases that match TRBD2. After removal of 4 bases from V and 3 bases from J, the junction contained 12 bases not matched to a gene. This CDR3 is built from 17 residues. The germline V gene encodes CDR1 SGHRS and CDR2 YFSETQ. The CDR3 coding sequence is TGCGCCAGCAGCGAGCCCGAGGGGCGGGAGGGAACAGATACGCAGTATTTT. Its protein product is CASSEPEGREGTDTQYF.

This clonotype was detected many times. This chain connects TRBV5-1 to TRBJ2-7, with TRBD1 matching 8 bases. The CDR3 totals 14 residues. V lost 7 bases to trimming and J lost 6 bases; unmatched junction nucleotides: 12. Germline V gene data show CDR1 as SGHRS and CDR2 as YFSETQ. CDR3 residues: CASSTGTGIREQYF. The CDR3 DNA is TGCGCCAGCTCTACCGGGACAGGAATTCGCGAGCAGTACTTC.

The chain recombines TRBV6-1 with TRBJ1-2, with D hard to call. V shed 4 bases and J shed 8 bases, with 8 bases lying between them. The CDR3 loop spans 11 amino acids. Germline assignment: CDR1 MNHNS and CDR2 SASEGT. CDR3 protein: CASSAISGYTF. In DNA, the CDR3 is TGTGCCAGCAGTGCGATTAGCGGCTACACCTTC.

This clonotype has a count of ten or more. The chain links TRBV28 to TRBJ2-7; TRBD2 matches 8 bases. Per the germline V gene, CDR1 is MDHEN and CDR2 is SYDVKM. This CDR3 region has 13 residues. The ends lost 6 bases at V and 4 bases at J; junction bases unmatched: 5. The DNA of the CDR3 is TGTGCCAGCAGCGTCACGGGAGGGTACGAGCAGTACTTC. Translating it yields CASSVTGGYEQYF.

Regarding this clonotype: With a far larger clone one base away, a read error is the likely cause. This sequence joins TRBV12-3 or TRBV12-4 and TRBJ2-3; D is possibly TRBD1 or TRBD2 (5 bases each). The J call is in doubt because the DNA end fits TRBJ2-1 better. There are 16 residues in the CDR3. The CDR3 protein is CASRTRIVGTYNGQFF. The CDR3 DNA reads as TGTGCCAGCCGTACGAGGATTGTCGGGACGTACAATGGGCAGTTCTTC.

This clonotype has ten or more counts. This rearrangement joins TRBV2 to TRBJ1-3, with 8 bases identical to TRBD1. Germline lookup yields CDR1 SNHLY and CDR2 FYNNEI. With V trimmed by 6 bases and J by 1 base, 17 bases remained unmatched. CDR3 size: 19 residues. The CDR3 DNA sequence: TGTGCCAGCAGCCCCCGGACAGGGCCTGTGAAGAGGTCTGGAAACACCATATATTTT. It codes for CASSPRTGPVKRSGNTIYF.

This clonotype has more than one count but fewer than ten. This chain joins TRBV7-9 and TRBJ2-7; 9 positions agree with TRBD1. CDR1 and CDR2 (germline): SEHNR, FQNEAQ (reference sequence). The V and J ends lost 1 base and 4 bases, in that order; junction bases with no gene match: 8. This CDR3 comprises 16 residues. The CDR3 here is CASSLGPTGGSYEQYF. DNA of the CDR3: TGTGCCAGCAGCTTAGGTCCCACAGGGGGCTCGTACGAGCAGTACTTC. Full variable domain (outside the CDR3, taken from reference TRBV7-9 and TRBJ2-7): DTGVSQNPRHKITKRGQNVTFRCDPISEHNRLYWYRQTLGQGPEFLTYFQNEAQLEKSRLLSDRFSAERPKGSFSTLEIQRTEQGDSAMYLCASSLGPTGGSYEQYFGPGTRLTVT.

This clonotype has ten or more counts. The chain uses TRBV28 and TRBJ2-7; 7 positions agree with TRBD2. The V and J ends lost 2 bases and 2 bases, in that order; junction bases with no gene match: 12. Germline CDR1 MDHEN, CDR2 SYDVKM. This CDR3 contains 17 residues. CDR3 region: CASSLIGVTSAPYEQYF. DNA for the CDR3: TGTGCCAGCAGTTTAATTGGTGTTACTAGCGCACCCTACGAGCAGTACTTC.

The CDR3 spells CASSLLGPEDYGYTF. The CDR3 region has the DNA TGTGCCAGCAGCTTGTTAGGGCCTGAGGACTATGGCTACACCTTC. The chain carries TRBV5-6 and TRBJ1-2; D call uncertain. The germline V and J ends were trimmed by 1 base and 3 bases, with 13 bases remaining between them. The length of the CDR3 is 15 residues. Germline V gene lookup returns CDR1 SGHDT and CDR2 YYEEEE.